The clone carrying this TCR beta chain has only a few counts. This entry is derived from a study of T-cell memory formation after mild COVID-19. Study summary: TCR clustering was largely donor specific.

TCRdb re-analysed the 5' RACE reads in MiXCR, keeping a single row per CDR3 protein. The table lists hundreds of thousands of distinct CDR3 sequences, 16% of them singletons, with roughly a fifth in the top ten. CDR3 length: 11 amino acids. Germline V gene data show CDR1 as ENHRY and CDR2 as SYGVKD. V lost 5 bases and J lost 5, with 7 bases in between. The TCR sequence derives from a young man who had mild COVID-19 (a few samples of this study predate the infection). Cell type and time point are not known. The sequenced material came from PBMCs or a T cell subset sorted from them (not recorded which). This chain links TRBV10-3 with TRBJ2-7; no reliable D call. This CDR3 is CAISPDHEQYF. As DNA, the CDR3 is TGTGCCATCAGTCCAGACCACGAGCAGTACTTC.